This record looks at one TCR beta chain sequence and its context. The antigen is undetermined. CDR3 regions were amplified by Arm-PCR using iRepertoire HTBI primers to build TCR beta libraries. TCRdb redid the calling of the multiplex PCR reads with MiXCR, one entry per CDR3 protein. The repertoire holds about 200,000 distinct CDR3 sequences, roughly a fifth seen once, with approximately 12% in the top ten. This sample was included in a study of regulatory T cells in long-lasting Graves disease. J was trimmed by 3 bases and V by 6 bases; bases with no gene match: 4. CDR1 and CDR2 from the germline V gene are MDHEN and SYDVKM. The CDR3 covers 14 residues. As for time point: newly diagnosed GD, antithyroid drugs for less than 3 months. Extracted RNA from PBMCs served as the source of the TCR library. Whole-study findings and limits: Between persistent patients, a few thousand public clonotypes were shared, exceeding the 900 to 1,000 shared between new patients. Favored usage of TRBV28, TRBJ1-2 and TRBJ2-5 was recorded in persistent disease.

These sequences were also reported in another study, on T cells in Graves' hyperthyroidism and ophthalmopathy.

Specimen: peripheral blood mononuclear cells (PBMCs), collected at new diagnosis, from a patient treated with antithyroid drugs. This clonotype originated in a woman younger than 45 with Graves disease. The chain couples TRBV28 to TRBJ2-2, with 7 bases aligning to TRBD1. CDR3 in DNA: TGTGCCAGCAGAACAGGGGTCGACACCGGGGAGCTGTTTTTT. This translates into CASRTGVDTGELFF.